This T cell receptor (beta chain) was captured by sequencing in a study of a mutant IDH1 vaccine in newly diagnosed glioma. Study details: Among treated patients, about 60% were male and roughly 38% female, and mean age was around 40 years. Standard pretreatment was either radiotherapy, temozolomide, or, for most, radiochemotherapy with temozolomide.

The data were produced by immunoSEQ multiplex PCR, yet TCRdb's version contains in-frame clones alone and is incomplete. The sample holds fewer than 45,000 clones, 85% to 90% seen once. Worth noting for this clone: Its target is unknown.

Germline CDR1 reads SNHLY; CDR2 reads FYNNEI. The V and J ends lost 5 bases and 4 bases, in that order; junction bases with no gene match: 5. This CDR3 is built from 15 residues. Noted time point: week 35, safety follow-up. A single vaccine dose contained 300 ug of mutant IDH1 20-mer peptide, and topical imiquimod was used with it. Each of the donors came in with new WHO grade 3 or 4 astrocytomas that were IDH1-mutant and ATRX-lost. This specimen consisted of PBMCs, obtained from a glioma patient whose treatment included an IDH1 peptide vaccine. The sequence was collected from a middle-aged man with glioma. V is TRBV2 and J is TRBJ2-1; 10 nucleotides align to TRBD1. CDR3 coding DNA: TGTGCCAGCAGTCCCCGGGACAGGGGTTACAATGAGCAGTTCTTC. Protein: CASSPRDRGYNEQFF.